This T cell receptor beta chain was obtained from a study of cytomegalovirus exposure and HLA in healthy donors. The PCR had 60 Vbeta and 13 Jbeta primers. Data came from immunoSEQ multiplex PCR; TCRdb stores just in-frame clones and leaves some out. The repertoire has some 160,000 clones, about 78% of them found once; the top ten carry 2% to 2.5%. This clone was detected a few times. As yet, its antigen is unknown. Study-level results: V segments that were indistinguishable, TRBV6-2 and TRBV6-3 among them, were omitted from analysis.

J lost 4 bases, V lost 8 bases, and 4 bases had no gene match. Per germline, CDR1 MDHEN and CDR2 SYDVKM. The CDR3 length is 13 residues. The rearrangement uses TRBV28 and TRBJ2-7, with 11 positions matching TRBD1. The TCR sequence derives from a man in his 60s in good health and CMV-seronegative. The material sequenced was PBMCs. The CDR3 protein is CASRDRGTYEQYF. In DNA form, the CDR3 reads TGTGCCAGCCGGGACAGGGGGACTTACGAGCAGTACTTC.